These 10 T cell receptor beta chains were sequenced from one sample in a study of PD-L1 blockade in urothelial cancer. Generated by immunoSEQ multiplex PCR, the TCRdb table keeps only in-frame clones and is missing some. This table has roughly 20,000 clones, around 90% appearing once. The sequencing used PBMCs, collected around atezolizumab (anti-PD-L1) treatment. These TCRs come from a man aged 50-59 years with urothelial cancer.

This rearrangement joins TRBV7-6 to TRBJ2-2; 8 nucleotides align to TRBD2. The CDR3 is 17 residues long. Germline loops: CDR1 SGHVS, CDR2 FNYEAQ. V shed 5 bases and J 3 bases; nucleotides not matched to a gene: 11. The CDR3 spells CASSPRRNGGDTGELFF. The CDR3 DNA follows: TGTGCCAGCAGCCCCCGCCGGAACGGGGGGGACACCGGGGAGCTGTTTTTT.

This chain connects TRBV5-1 to TRBJ2-3; 15 nucleotides align to TRBD2. Germline V gene lookup returns CDR1 SGHRS and CDR2 YFSETQ. V shed 4 bases, J shed 4 bases, and the junction held 4 bases outside the gene matches. This CDR3 is 16 amino acids long. CDR3: CASSTGLAGGSDTQYF. The CDR3 nucleotides are TGCGCCAGCAGCACGGGACTAGCGGGGGGTTCAGATACGCAGTATTTT.

V gene TRBV7-8 combines with J gene TRBJ1-1; D uncertain. Looked up from germline, CDR1 is SGHVS and CDR2 is FQNEAQ. The CDR3 length is 13 residues. V was pared by 6 bases and J by 7 bases, with 15 bases between. In DNA form, the CDR3 reads TGTGCCAGCAGTCAAAAGAAGGCGGGTGAAGCTTTCTTT. Its translation: CASSQKKAGEAFF.

V and J are TRBV5-1 and TRBJ2-3; D gene unclear. The V end was cut by 4 bases, the J end by 0 bases, with 3 bases between. Germline values: CDR1 SGHRS, CDR2 YFSETQ. The CDR3 length is 12 residues. As DNA, the CDR3 is TGCGCCAGCAGCCCTAGCACAGATACGCAGTATTTT. It codes for CASSPSTDTQYF.

This chain links TRBV12-5 with TRBJ1-1, with TRBD1 as a possible D gene (5 bases). There are 15 residues in the CDR3. CDR1 LGHNT and CDR2 FRNRAP come from the germline V gene. Deletions cut 1 base from V and 0 bases from J, with 9 bases between. The CDR3 sequence: CASGLGAGMNTEAFF. CDR3 nucleotide sequence: TGTGCTAGTGGTTTGGGGGCAGGGATGAACACTGAAGCTTTCTTT.

V gene TRBV27 combines with J gene TRBJ2-7, with D possibly being TRBD2 (7 bases). Trimming left V 3 bases short and J 6 bases short, with 18 bases between. This CDR3 is 15 amino acids long. Germline V lookup: CDR1 MNHEY, CDR2 SMNVEV (reference sequence). In DNA, the CDR3 is TGTGCCAGCAGTTTGCGGGGGCCCCTAAGTGGCGAGCAGTACTTC. It yields the protein CASSLRGPLSGEQYF.

The rearrangement uses TRBV11-3 and TRBJ2-1, with 12 bases lining up with TRBD2. Germline values: CDR1 SGHNT, CDR2 YENEEA. This CDR3 region has 16 residues. Losses at the gene ends were 5 bases for V and 7 bases for J; bases not matched to a gene: 9. This chain's CDR3 is CASSQNLAGGINEQFF. CDR3 coding DNA: TGTGCCAGCAGCCAGAACCTAGCGGGAGGGATAAATGAGCAGTTCTTC.

V is TRBV19 and J is TRBJ2-4; possibly TRBD1 for D (6 bases). Trimming shortened V by 9 bases and J by 2 bases, and 17 bases separated the two germline ends. Germline V gene sequence: CDR1 LNHDA, CDR2 SQIVND (reference sequence). The CDR3 loop spans 15 amino acids. The CDR3 here is CASNRDLFTKNIQYF. The DNA of the CDR3 is TGTGCCAGCAACAGGGATCTCTTTACCAAAAACATTCAGTACTTC.

V is TRBV27 and J is TRBJ1-5; D is perhaps TRBD1 (5 bases). V dropped 1 base and J dropped 1 base, with 8 bases sitting between them. This CDR3 comprises 15 residues. Per germline, CDR1 MNHEY and CDR2 SMNVEV (reference sequence). The CDR3 DNA reads as TGTGCCAGCAGTTTATTCCGACAGAGCAATCAGCCCCAGCATTTT. Translation gives CASSLFRQSNQPQHF.

The chain combines TRBV2 with TRBJ1-1; no reliable D call. Germline CDR1 is SNHLY and CDR2 is FYNNEI. The V end lost 6 bases, the J end lost 1 base, and 12 bases lay between the germline ends. The CDR3 spans 14 residues. This chain's CDR3 is CASRGTWANTEAFF. CDR3 DNA: TGTGCCAGCAGGGGTACTTGGGCGAACACTGAAGCTTTCTTT.